A selection of T cell receptor beta chains follows, all from one sample in a study of blood T cells in healthy people across ages. TCRdb called the 5' RACE reads again in MiXCR, with one record for every CDR3 protein. Of 1 million or so distinct CDR3 sequences listed, roughly 45% were seen once; the top ten hold 15% to 20%. Source material: blood. The receptors were sampled from a woman between 55 and 75 years old in good health. CDR3s include the opening cysteine and the closing phenylalanine or tryptophan. A D gene is named only where the DNA matches it firmly. Only some rows state a clone size, as once, few, many or a class for expanded clones.

d_call j_call v_call clone_size cdr3_aa cdr3_nt
- TRBJ2-5 TRBV12-3/TRBV12-4 - CASSLEGVGETQYF TGTGCCAGCAGTTTAGAGGGTGTCGGGGAGACCCAGTACTTC
- TRBJ2-5 TRBV3-1 - CASSIPASGPYNEQYF TGTGCCAGCAGCATTCCTGCGAGCGGGCCCTACAATGAGCAGTACTTC
- TRBJ2-1 TRBV9 - CASSWGGSYNEQFF TGTGCCAGCAGCTGGGGAGGCTCCTACAATGAGCAGTTCTTC
- TRBJ2-7 TRBV20-1 few CSARDDATSYEQYF TGCAGTGCTAGAGATGATGCTACCTCCTACGAGCAGTACTTC
- TRBJ2-5 TRBV2 - CASKAEETQYF TGTGCCAGCAAAGCAGAAGAGACCCAGTACTTC
TRBD1 TRBJ2-3 TRBV7-3 few CASSSRQGGIDTDTQYF TGTGCCAGCAGCTCGCGACAGGGCGGCATCGACACAGATACGCAGTATTTT
TRBD1 TRBJ2-1 TRBV4-1 - CASSQGPGTGNEQFF TGCGCCAGCAGCCAAGGTCCCGGGACAGGGAATGAGCAGTTCTTC
- TRBJ2-3 TRBV2 - CASKDSGTDTQYF TGTGCCAGCAAGGACAGCGGCACAGATACGCAGTATTTT
- TRBJ2-7 TRBV4-1 few CASSQVGDNYEQYF TGCGCCAGCAGCCAAGTCGGGGACAACTACGAGCAGTACTTC
TRBD2 TRBJ2-3 TRBV9 few CASSVYSGRGADTQYF TGTGCCAGCAGCGTTTATAGCGGGCGAGGGGCAGATACGCAGTATTTT
- TRBJ2-6 TRBV12-3/TRBV12-4 - CASSRADVWLAVGANVLTF TGTGCCAGCAGTCGAGCGGATGTATGGCTAGCTGTTGGGGCCAACGTCCTGACTTTC
- TRBJ2-7 TRBV29-1 - CSVMRTAYEQYF TGCAGCGTTATGCGGACAGCTTACGAGCAGTACTTC
TRBD2 TRBJ2-1 TRBV5-1 - CASSLVPSRSIAGEADEQFF TGCGCCAGCAGCTTGGTGCCCTCTAGAAGTATAGCGGGTGAGGCCGATGAGCAGTTCTTC
- TRBJ2-7 TRBV7-9 few CASSHAGLALRHEQYF TGTGCCAGCAGCCACGCCGGTCTAGCCCTTCGGCACGAGCAGTACTTC
TRBD2 TRBJ2-3 TRBV28 few CASSGLAGVWDTQYF TGTGCCAGCAGCGGACTAGCGGGAGTCTGGGATACGCAGTATTTT
TRBD2 TRBJ2-1 TRBV18 - CASSPLGGTSGDNEQFF TGTGCCAGCTCACCCCTCGGAGGGACTAGCGGGGATAATGAGCAGTTCTTC
- TRBJ2-7 TRBV12-3/TRBV12-4 - CASSAGLETAKYF TGTGCCAGCAGTGCGGGGCTAGAGACGGCCAAGTACTTC
- TRBJ2-7 TRBV2 - CASSEAAARARGEQYF TGTGCCAGCAGTGAAGCCGCGGCCAGAGCCCGTGGCGAGCAGTACTTC
TRBD1 TRBJ1-6 TRBV30 - CAWSSGTVNSPLHF TGTGCCTGGTCCTCCGGGACAGTAAATTCACCCCTCCACTTT
- TRBJ2-7 TRBV20-1 - CSARDSGASVAYEQYF TGCAGTGCTAGAGATTCGGGGGCGAGCGTAGCCTACGAGCAGTACTTC
- TRBJ2-3 TRBV4-1 few CASSQVLSGVTDTQYF TGCGCCAGCAGCCAAGTCCTCTCCGGGGTGACAGATACGCAGTATTTT
TRBD2 TRBJ2-1 TRBV24-1 - CATSDRGLAGVYNEQFF TGTGCCACCAGTGATAGAGGACTAGCGGGAGTCTACAATGAGCAGTTCTTC
TRBD1 TRBJ2-3 TRBV24-1 - CATSERQGADTQYF TGTGCCACCAGTGAAAGACAGGGGGCAGATACGCAGTATTTT
- TRBJ2-1 TRBV11-2 - CASSLDRQGSYEQFF TGTGCCAGCAGCTTAGATCGGCAGGGAAGCTATGAGCAGTTCTTC
TRBD2 TRBJ2-3 TRBV7-7 - CASSQGLALTDTQYF TGTGCCAGCAGCCAGGGACTAGCTTTGACAGATACGCAGTATTTT
- TRBJ2-7 TRBV7-9 - CASSLGRPPAGTATYEQYF TGTGCCAGCAGCTTAGGCAGACCCCCAGCGGGGACAGCTACATACGAGCAGTACTTC
TRBD2 TRBJ2-3 TRBV4-1 - CASSQASSGREGTDTQYF TGCGCCAGCAGCCAAGCGTCTAGCGGGAGGGAGGGCACAGATACGCAGTATTTT
TRBD1 TRBJ1-4 TRBV5-1 - CASSSGQASANEKLFF TGCGCCAGCAGCTCGGGACAGGCCTCCGCTAATGAAAAACTGTTTTTT
- TRBJ1-5 TRBV2 - CASSGLGGSGQPQHF TGTGCCAGCAGTGGCCTAGGAGGGAGCGGACAGCCCCAGCATTTT
- TRBJ2-7 TRBV3-1 - CASSQSVREQYF TGTGCCAGCAGCCAATCGGTGAGGGAGCAGTACTTC
- TRBJ2-5 TRBV3-1 - CASSPRLGGRETQYF TGTGCCAGCAGCCCACGACTCGGGGGTCGAGAGACCCAGTACTTC
TRBD2 TRBJ2-1 TRBV29-1 - CSCNRLAGGSSYNEQFF TGCAGCTGTAACCGACTAGCGGGAGGGAGCTCCTACAATGAGCAGTTCTTC
- TRBJ2-1 TRBV12-3/TRBV12-4 - CASPGPLAGNEQFF TGTGCCAGCCCCGGCCCGCTGGCTGGAAATGAGCAGTTCTTC
TRBD2 TRBJ2-1 TRBV20-1 - CSARLAGRGSYNEQFF TGCAGTGCTAGACTAGCGGGGAGGGGCTCCTACAATGAGCAGTTCTTC
- TRBJ1-2 TRBV6-5 - CASSYTGLNYGYTF TGTGCCAGCAGTTACACAGGGCTGAACTATGGCTACACCTTC
- TRBJ1-2 TRBV29-1 - CSVEASERNYGYTF TGCAGCGTTGAAGCCAGTGAACGGAACTATGGCTACACCTTC
- TRBJ2-7 TRBV6-1 - CASSEGGSSYYEQYF TGTGCCAGCAGTGAAGGAGGTTCCTCGTACTACGAGCAGTACTTC
- TRBJ2-6 TRBV7-2 - CASSLGPPSRPGANVLTF TGTGCCAGCAGCTTAGGCCCCCCCTCTAGGCCTGGGGCCAACGTCCTGACTTTC
- TRBJ1-1 TRBV7-9 - CASSSRAKRGGRNTEAFF TGTGCCAGCAGCTCGAGGGCAAAGAGGGGGGGTAGAAACACTGAAGCTTTCTTT
- TRBJ1-4 TRBV11-2 many CASSSQGPHEKLFF TGTGCCAGCAGCTCGCAGGGTCCTCATGAAAAACTGTTTTTT
TRBD2 TRBJ2-1 TRBV12-3/TRBV12-4 - CASSLAGSLNEQFF TGTGCCAGCAGCCTAGCGGGGAGCTTAAATGAGCAGTTCTTC
- TRBJ2-1 TRBV20-1 - CSAPLPFTNNEQFF TGCAGTGCACCTCTACCCTTCACTAACAATGAGCAGTTCTTC
- TRBJ2-5 TRBV7-8 - CASSRFAGGGVQYF TGTGCCAGCAGCCGATTTGCAGGGGGAGGGGTGCAGTACTTC
TRBD2 TRBJ2-7 TRBV6-5 few CASQSSGSPYEQYF TGTGCCAGTCAATCAAGCGGGAGCCCTTACGAGCAGTACTTC
- TRBJ1-5 TRBV6-5 - CASSYSKRQPQHF TGTGCCAGCAGTTACTCGAAACGTCAGCCCCAGCATTTT
- TRBJ2-1 TRBV7-3 few CASSLIRGPPNEQFF TGTGCCAGCAGCTTAATACGCGGACCCCCCAATGAGCAGTTCTTC
- TRBJ1-5 TRBV12-3/TRBV12-4 - CASTKGVGNQSQHF TGTGCCAGCACCAAGGGGGTGGGCAATCAGTCCCAGCATTTT
- TRBJ2-1 TRBV9 - CASSSIGGPYNEQFF TGTGCCAGCAGCTCTATCGGGGGCCCCTACAATGAGCAGTTCTTC
TRBD2 TRBJ2-1 TRBV6-2/TRBV6-3 once CASRALGTRVYNEQFF TGTGCCAGCAGAGCCCTAGGGACTAGAGTCTACAATGAGCAGTTCTTC
- TRBJ2-3 TRBV2 many CASSENYPPDTQYF TGTGCCAGCAGTGAAAACTACCCCCCGGATACGCAGTATTTT
TRBD1 TRBJ1-2 TRBV6-5 few CASSYSSGQGQGYTF TGTGCCAGCAGTTACTCGTCAGGACAGGGTCAGGGCTACACCTTC
TRBD2 TRBJ2-3 TRBV2 - CASSRAGASTDTQYF TGTGCCAGCAGCCGAGCGGGGGCTAGCACAGATACGCAGTATTTT
- TRBJ2-7 TRBV18 few CASSPLPLGGSSYEQYF TGTGCCAGCTCACCGCTACCCCTAGGGGGGAGCTCCTACGAGCAGTACTTC
- TRBJ2-1 TRBV3-1 - CASSRMAGVIDEQFF TGTGCCAGCAGCCGCATGGCAGGGGTAATCGATGAGCAGTTCTTC
TRBD1 TRBJ1-6 TRBV20-1 - CSGRDRGYSPLHF TGCAGTGGCAGAGACAGGGGATATTCACCCCTCCACTTT
TRBD2 TRBJ2-1 TRBV2 many CASSALSGRPSNEQFF TGTGCCAGCAGCGCACTTAGCGGGAGACCCTCCAATGAGCAGTTCTTC
TRBD2 TRBJ2-4 TRBV7-9 few CASSLALAGVNIQYF TGTGCCAGCAGCTTAGCCCTAGCGGGAGTGAACATTCAGTACTTC
TRBD2 TRBJ2-4 TRBV20-1 few CSARAGLAGREQYF TGCAGTGCTAGAGCGGGACTAGCGGGCAGGGAGCAGTACTTC